Listed below are T cell receptor beta chains from one sample, sequenced in a study of regulatory T cells in long-lasting Graves disease. TCRdb re-called the multiplex PCR reads with MiXCR, one entry per CDR3 protein. The sample carries fewer than 550,000 distinct CDR3 sequences, roughly 16% recorded once. Another study also made use of these data, one on T cells in Graves' hyperthyroidism and ophthalmopathy.

The sample consisted of peripheral blood mononuclear cells (PBMCs), taken at new diagnosis, from a patient treated with antithyroid drugs. The origin of the receptors is a middle-aged woman with Graves disease. CDR3s include the opening cysteine and the closing phenylalanine or tryptophan. A D gene is named only where the DNA matches it firmly. Size is stated for part of the rows, as once, few or many counts, or as a class when the clone is expanded.

v_call	clone_size	d_call	j_call	cdr3_aa	cdr3_nt
TRBV9	.	.	TRBJ1-1	CASSVEGGRGAEAFF	TGTGCCAGCAGCGTAGAGGGAGGGCGGGGGGCTGAAGCTTTCTTT
TRBV28	many	.	TRBJ2-7	CASTPSAGGGYEQYF	TGTGCCAGCACCCCCTCGGCAGGGGGGGGCTACGAGCAGTACTTC
TRBV6-1	few	.	TRBJ1-6	CASRPGSWDSPLHF	TGTGCCAGCCGGCCAGGGAGTTGGGATTCACCCCTCCACTTT
TRBV20-1	many	.	TRBJ1-6	CSVSRDILNSPLHF	TGCAGTGTTTCCCGGGACATCCTCAATTCACCCCTCCACTTT
TRBV6-5	many	.	TRBJ1-1	CASSYSPEQTEAFF	TGTGCCAGCAGTTACAGTCCGGAACAAACTGAAGCTTTCTTT
TRBV25-1	.	.	TRBJ1-6	CASTEGYNSPLHF	TGTGCCAGCACCGAGGGGTACAATTCACCCCTCCACTTT
TRBV5-1	many	TRBD1	TRBJ1-2	CASSWGPGQGMDYTF	TGCGCCAGCAGCTGGGGGCCGGGACAGGGAATGGACTACACCTTC
TRBV27	many	.	TRBJ1-6	CASALKASSYNSPLHF	TGTGCCAGCGCATTAAAGGCGAGCTCCTATAATTCACCCCTCCACTTT
TRBV12-3/TRBV12-4	many	TRBD2	TRBJ2-3	CASSRAGVEDTQYF	TGTGCCAGCAGTAGAGCGGGGGTGGAAGATACGCAGTATTTT
TRBV28	.	.	TRBJ2-7	CASTSTSSYEQYF	TGTGCCAGCACGTCGACGAGCTCCTACGAGCAGTACTTC
TRBV5-1	many	.	TRBJ2-1	CASSLGGEYNEQFF	TGCGCCAGCAGCTTGGGTGGGGAGTATAATGAGCAGTTCTTC
TRBV7-2	few	.	TRBJ1-1	CASSPSLGFTEAFF	TGTGCCAGCAGCCCTAGTCTGGGGTTCACTGAAGCTTTCTTT
TRBV10-3	many	TRBD1	TRBJ1-1	CAIRSLEDRGPEAFF	TGTGCCATCAGGAGCCTCGAAGACAGGGGGCCTGAAGCTTTCTTT
TRBV11-3	.	.	TRBJ1-6	CASSPSGHTASPPHF	TGTGCCAGCAGCCCATCCGGACACACCGCATCACCCCCCCACTTT
TRBV6-1	.	.	TRBJ1-2	CASYLSGYTF	TGTGCCAGCTATCTAAGTGGCTACACCTTC
TRBV28	many	.	TRBJ1-2	CASSPAGGGPNYGYTF	TGTGCCAGCAGTCCCGCAGGTGGAGGACCTAACTATGGCTACACCTTC
TRBV2	.	TRBD1	TRBJ2-1	CASSSGTAGDEQFF	TGTGCCAGCAGCTCGGGGACAGCAGGGGATGAGCAGTTCTTC